The clone carrying this TCR beta chain has a handful of counts. This sample is part of a study of CD8+ T cells in alopecia areata. Alopecia areata patients had lesional scalp punch biopsies and peripheral blood taken from them. This CDR3 spans 13 amino acids. Trimming removed 0 bases from V and 3 bases from J, with 6 bases in between. The germline gives CDR1 SGHVS, CDR2 FNYEAQ. cDNA reverse transcribed from extracted RNA served as the sequencing template. Produced via immunoSEQ multiplex PCR; TCRdb's table is partial and in-frame only. The sample shows about 11,000 clones, roughly 62% of them seen only once.

The sample was skin, taken at week 0. The TCR originated in a human donor with alopecia areata. V is TRBV7-6 and J is TRBJ2-7; D not resolved. The CDR3 nucleotides are TGTGCCAGCAGCTTAGCGAGCGACTACGAGCAGTACTTC. Translated: CASSLASDYEQYF. Using reference TRBV7-6 and TRBJ2-7 for the parts outside the CDR3, the full variable domain is GAGVSQSPRYKVTKRGQDVALRCDPISGHVSLYWYRQALGQGPEFLTYFNYEAQQDKSGLPNDRFSAERPEGSISTLTIQRTEQRDSAMYRCASSLASDYEQYFGPGTRLTVT.